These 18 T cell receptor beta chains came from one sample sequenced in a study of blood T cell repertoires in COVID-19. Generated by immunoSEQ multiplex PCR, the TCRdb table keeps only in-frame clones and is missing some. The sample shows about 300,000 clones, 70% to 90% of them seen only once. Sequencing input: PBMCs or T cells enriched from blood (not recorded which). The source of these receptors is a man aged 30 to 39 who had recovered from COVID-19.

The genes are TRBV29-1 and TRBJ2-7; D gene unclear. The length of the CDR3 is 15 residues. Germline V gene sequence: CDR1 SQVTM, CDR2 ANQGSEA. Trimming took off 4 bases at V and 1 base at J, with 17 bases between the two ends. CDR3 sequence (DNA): TGCAGCGTTGGACCGGGTCGGAGTTTATCCTACGAGCAGTACTTC. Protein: CSVGPGRSLSYEQYF.

The CDR3 loop reads CASSSPPGAGGAGNTIYF. The CDR3 bases are TGCGCCAGCAGCTCCCCCCCTGGGGCAGGGGGAGCTGGAAACACCATATATTTT. This chain joins TRBV5-1 and TRBJ1-3; 7 bases align to TRBD1. The CDR3 runs 18 residues. The V gene end was trimmed by 3 bases and the J gene end by 2 bases; junction bases not matched to a gene: 14. Germline V lookup: CDR1 SGHRS, CDR2 YFSETQ.

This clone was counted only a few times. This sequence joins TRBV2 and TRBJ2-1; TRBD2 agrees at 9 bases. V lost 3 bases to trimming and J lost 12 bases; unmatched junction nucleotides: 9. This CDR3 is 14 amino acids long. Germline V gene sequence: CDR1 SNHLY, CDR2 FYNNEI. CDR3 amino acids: CASSETSGPGRQFF. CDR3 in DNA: TGTGCCAGCAGTGAGACTAGCGGTCCCGGGAGGCAGTTCTTC.

CDR3 amino acids: CASSERPAGLGGSEAFF. In nucleotides, the CDR3 is TGTGCCAGCAGTGAAAGACCGGCGGGCCTCGGAGGGTCTGAAGCTTTCTTT. The chain uses TRBV6-1 and TRBJ1-1; D is unresolved. This CDR3 has 17 amino acids. Trimming removed 2 bases from V and 6 bases from J, with 22 bases in between. From germline, CDR1 is MNHNS and CDR2 SASEGT.

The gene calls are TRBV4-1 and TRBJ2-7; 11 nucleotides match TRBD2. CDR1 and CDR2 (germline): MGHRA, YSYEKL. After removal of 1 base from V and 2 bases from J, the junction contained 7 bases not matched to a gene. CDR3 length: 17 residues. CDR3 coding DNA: TGCGCCAGCAGCCAAGGAAAAATTAGCGGGAGGGCCTACGAGCAGTACTTC. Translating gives CASSQGKISGRAYEQYF.

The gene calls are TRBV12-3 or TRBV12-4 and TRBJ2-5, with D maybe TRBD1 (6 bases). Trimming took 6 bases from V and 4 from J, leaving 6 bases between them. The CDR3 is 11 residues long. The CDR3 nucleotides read TGTGCCAGCAGAGGGGGAGAGACCCAGTACTTC. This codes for CASRGGETQYF.

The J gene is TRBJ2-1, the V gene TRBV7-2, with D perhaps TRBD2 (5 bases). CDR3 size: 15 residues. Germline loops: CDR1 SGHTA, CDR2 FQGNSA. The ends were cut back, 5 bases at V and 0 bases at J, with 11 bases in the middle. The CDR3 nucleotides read TGTGCCAGCAGCCTAGGGAGTTTCTCCTACAATGAGCAGTTCTTC. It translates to CASSLGSFSYNEQFF.

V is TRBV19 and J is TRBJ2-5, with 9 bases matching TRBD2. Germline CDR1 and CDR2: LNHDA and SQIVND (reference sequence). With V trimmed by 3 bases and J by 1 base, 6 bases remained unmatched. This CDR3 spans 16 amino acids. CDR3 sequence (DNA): TGTGCCAGTAGTATTACCAAGCGGGAGGTCCAAGAGACCCAGTACTTC. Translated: CASSITKREVQETQYF.

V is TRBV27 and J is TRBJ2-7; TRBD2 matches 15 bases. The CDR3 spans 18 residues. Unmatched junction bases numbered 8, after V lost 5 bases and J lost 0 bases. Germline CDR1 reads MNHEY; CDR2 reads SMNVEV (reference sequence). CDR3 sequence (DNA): TGTGCCAGCAGTCTGGGGACTAGCGGGAGGTTAGGCTCCTACGAGCAGTACTTC. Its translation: CASSLGTSGRLGSYEQYF.

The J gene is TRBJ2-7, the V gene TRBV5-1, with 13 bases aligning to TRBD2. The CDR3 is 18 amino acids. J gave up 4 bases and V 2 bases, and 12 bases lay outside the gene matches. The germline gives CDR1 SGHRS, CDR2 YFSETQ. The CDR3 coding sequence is TGCGCCAGCAGCTTTGAGCAAGGGGGACTAGCGGGACCTTACGAGCAGTACTTC. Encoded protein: CASSFEQGGLAGPYEQYF.

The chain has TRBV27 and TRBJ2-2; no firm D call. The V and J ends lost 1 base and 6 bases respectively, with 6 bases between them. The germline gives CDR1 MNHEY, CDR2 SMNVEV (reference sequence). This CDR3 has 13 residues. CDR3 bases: TGTGCCAGCAGTTTATGGCTTGCCGGGGAGCTGTTTTTT. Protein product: CASSLWLAGELFF.

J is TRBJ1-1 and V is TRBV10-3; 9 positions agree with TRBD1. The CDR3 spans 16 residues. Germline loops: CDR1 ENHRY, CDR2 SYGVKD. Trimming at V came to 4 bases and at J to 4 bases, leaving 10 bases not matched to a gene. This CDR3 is CAISGGQGWKGTEAFF. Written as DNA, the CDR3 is TGTGCCATCAGTGGGGGACAGGGCTGGAAGGGCACTGAAGCTTTCTTT.

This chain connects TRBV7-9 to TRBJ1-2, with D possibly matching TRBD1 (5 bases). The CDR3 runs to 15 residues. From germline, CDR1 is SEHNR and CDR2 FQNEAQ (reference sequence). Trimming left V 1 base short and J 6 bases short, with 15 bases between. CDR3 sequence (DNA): TGTGCCAGCAGCTTAGAGCAGGGCGCTCTAGATGGCTACACCTTC. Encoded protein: CASSLEQGALDGYTF.

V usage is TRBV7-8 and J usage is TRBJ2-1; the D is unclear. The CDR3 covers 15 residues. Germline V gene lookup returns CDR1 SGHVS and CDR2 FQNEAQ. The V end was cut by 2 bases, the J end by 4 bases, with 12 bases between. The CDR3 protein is CASSLLIPMYNEQFF. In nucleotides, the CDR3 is TGTGCCAGCAGCTTACTGATCCCTATGTACAATGAGCAGTTCTTC. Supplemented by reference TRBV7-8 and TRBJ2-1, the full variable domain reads GAGVSQSPRYKVAKRGQDVALRCDPISGHVSLFWYQQALGQGPEFLTYFQNEAQLDKSGLPSDRFFAERPEGSVSTLKIQRTQQEDSAVYLCASSLLIPMYNEQFFGPGTRLTVL.

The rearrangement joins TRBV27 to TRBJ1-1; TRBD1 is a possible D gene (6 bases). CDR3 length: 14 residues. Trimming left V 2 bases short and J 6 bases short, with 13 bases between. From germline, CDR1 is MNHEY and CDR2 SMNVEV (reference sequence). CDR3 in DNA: TGTGCCAGCAGTTTAAATGGGGGCCAGGCTGAAGCTTTCTTT. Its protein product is CASSLNGGQAEAFF.

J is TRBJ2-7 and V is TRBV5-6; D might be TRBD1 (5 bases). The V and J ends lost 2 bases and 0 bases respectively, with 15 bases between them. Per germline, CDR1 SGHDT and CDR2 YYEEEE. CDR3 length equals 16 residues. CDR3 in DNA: TGTGCCAGCAGCTTTAGAATCCGACAGAACTCCTACGAGCAGTACTTC. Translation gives CASSFRIRQNSYEQYF.

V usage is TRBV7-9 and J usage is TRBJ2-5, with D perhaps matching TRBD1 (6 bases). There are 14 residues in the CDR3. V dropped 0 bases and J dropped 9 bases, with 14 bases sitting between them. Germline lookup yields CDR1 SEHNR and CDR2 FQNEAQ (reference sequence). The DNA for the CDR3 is TGTGCCAGCAGCTTAGCCCCGGCGCCAGGGGCCCAGTACTTC. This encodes CASSLAPAPGAQYF.

The CDR3: CAISDQRESGGETQYF. The DNA of the CDR3 is TGTGCCATCAGTGATCAGCGGGAGTCGGGGGGAGAGACCCAGTACTTC. This sequence joins TRBV10-3 and TRBJ2-5; 8 bases agree with TRBD2. CDR1 ENHRY and CDR2 SYGVKD come from the germline V gene. V shed 3 bases and J 4 bases; nucleotides not matched to a gene: 10. This CDR3 region has 16 residues.